This T cell receptor beta chain was identified in a study of cytomegalovirus exposure and HLA in healthy donors. Healthy donors of bone marrow made up the group. Primers for the PCR totalled 60 Vbeta and 13 Jbeta. Sequencing used immunoSEQ multiplex PCR; TCRdb keeps in-frame clones, though not all of them. The table includes some 130,000 clones, more than 80% detected once. The V segment lost 0 bases and the J segment 6 bases; nucleotides outside the gene matches: 3. Germline assignment: CDR1 SGDLS and CDR2 YYNGEE. CDR3 length equals 14 residues. Sequenced input: PBMCs. The sequence derives from a man under 40 in good health and CMV-seronegative. This rearrangement joins TRBV9 to TRBJ2-1; the match to TRBD2 covers 7 bases. In nucleotides, the CDR3 is TGTGCCAGCAGCGTAGCAGGGACTACCAATGAGCAGTTCTTC. It codes for CASSVAGTTNEQFF.